What follows are 27 T cell receptor beta chains derived from one specimen sequenced in a study of Ad26.COV2.S vaccination and SARS-CoV-2 variants (dated by TCRdb to the early 2020s). The protocol used for the library was the immunoSEQ multiplex PCR assay. TCRdb re-hosts the immuneACCESS table, in-frame sequences only. Its copies lack some clones; in the studies checked, an unresolved V gene accounts for under half of them, and the cause for the rest is not known. For this sample there are 400,000 or so clones; about 88% appear just once. The ten largest clones represent under 3.5% of the sample. The intended sense of this specimen's treatment or condition label: some 20 received Ad26.COV2.S at low or high dose, single or two shots; roughly five received placebo; per-sample allocation not given. For vaccine and placebo recipients, the sequenced repertoires came from samples collected on day 63 after the first injection.

Source: peripheral blood, taken in a trial of Ad26.COV2.S vaccine versus placebo. The origin of the receptors is a person between 18 and 60 years old who received the Ad26.COV2.S COVID-19 vaccine or a placebo.

This chain uses TRBV2 with TRBJ1-6; tentatively, D is TRBD1 (5 bases). Germline-derived CDR1 and CDR2 are SNHLY and FYNNEI. V lost 4 bases, J lost 0 bases, and 10 bases lay in between. The CDR3 covers 16 residues. CDR3 sequence reads: CASSGTLYSYNSPLHF. The CDR3 DNA follows: TGTGCCAGCAGTGGGACACTTTACTCCTATAATTCACCCCTCCACTTT.

This clone was detected once. The V call is TRBV19, the J call TRBJ2-1, with TRBD2 matching over 13 bases. This CDR3 region has 16 residues. Germline trimming cut 2 bases from V and 6 bases from J; bases unmatched to any gene: 4. Germline CDR1 LNHDA, CDR2 SQIVND (reference sequence). The CDR3, as DNA: TGTGCCAGTAGTATATGGACTAGCGGGGGATCCAATGAGCAGTTCTTC. Residues: CASSIWTSGGSNEQFF.

The J gene is TRBJ2-7, the V gene TRBV6-2 or TRBV6-3; D may correspond to TRBD1 or TRBD2 (5 bases each). The CDR3 extends over 16 amino acids. The germline gives CDR1 MNHEY, CDR2 SVGEGT. With 6 bases removed from V and 7 bases from J, the gap between germline ends came to 25 bases. The CDR3 loop is CASSDLLDIPREEQYF. The CDR3, as DNA: TGTGCCAGCAGCGATTTGCTGGACATACCGAGGGAAGAGCAGTACTTC.

The chain uses TRBV9 and TRBJ1-2; D is perhaps TRBD1 (6 bases). The CDR3 length is 15 residues. Trimming left V 0 bases short and J 7 bases short, with 16 bases between. The germline CDR1 and CDR2 sequences are SGDLS and YYNGEE. DNA of the CDR3: TGTGCCAGCAGCGTAGGGGGTGCAGGGGAGGGTGGCTACACCTTC. Translation: CASSVGGAGEGGYTF.

This clone has just one count. V and J are TRBV6-5 and TRBJ2-3; D unresolved. Trimming left V 2 bases short and J 1 base short, with 10 bases between. The CDR3 length is 15 residues. Germline assignment: CDR1 MNHEY and CDR2 SVGAGI. CDR3 coding DNA: TGTGCCAGCAGTTACATCGGCCGGGGCACAGATACGCAGTATTTT. Protein product: CASSYIGRGTDTQYF.

The V and J genes are TRBV3-1 (or the pseudogene TRBV3-2) and TRBJ2-4; no clear D gene. Trimming pared 0 bases from V and 0 bases from J, leaving 6 bases between. Germline-derived CDR1 and CDR2 are LGHDT and YNNKEL (reference sequence). CDR3 length equals 15 residues. The CDR3: CASSQEQIAKNIQYF. Here the CDR3 DNA reads TGTGCCAGCAGCCAAGAGCAGATAGCCAAAAACATTCAGTACTTC.

This clone has a single count. The CDR3 coding sequence is TGTGCCAGCAGCTCCCCATCTTCGCTGAGACAAACTAATGAAAAACTGTTTTTT. Amino acids: CASSSPSSLRQTNEKLFF. This sequence joins TRBV11-2 and TRBJ1-4; D is unresolved. This CDR3 is 18 amino acids long. Germline V gene sequence: CDR1 SGHAT, CDR2 FQNNGV. V was pared by 4 bases and J by 1 base, with 19 bases between. Full variable domain (missing parts from reference TRBV11-2 and TRBJ1-4): EAGVAQSPRYKIIEKRQSVAFWCNPISGHATLYWYQQILGQGPKLLIQFQNNGVVDDSQLPKDRFSAERLKGVDSTLKIQPAKLEDSAVYLCASSSPSSLRQTNEKLFFGSGTQLSVL.

V usage is TRBV19 and J usage is TRBJ1-1; 8 nucleotides align to TRBD1. CDR3 length equals 14 residues. Germline CDR1 and CDR2: LNHDA and SQIVND (reference sequence). V was pared by 7 bases and J by 6 bases, with 10 bases of the junction left unmatched. The DNA of the CDR3 is TGTGCCAGTACCAACACAGGGGGTAGCCCTGAAGCTTTCTTT. This gives the protein CASTNTGGSPEAFF.

This clone was detected a few times. V and J are TRBV7-2 and TRBJ1-4; TRBD1 agrees at 7 bases. Per germline, CDR1 SGHTA and CDR2 FQGNSA. This CDR3 region has 13 residues. The junction had 5 bases not matched to a gene; V was cut back by 5 bases and J by 8 bases. The CDR3 DNA is TGTGCCAGCAGCATAGGACAGGTGGAAAAACTGTTTTTT. This translates into CASSIGQVEKLFF.

The J gene is TRBJ1-3, the V gene TRBV7-6; TRBD1 matches at 7 bases. CDR1 is SGHVS, CDR2 FNYEAQ, per germline. V was clipped by 4 bases and J by 0 bases; unmatched bases: 21. The CDR3 runs to 21 residues. The CDR3 bases are TGTGCCAGCAGCTCCCCCCAGGGGGACCGAACCGAACCTCGCTCTGGAAACACCATATATTTT. It yields the protein CASSSPQGDRTEPRSGNTIYF.

V usage is TRBV6-1 and J usage is TRBJ1-1, with TRBD1 as a possible D gene (5 bases). Trimming pared 0 bases from V and 9 bases from J, leaving 11 bases between. Per the germline V gene, CDR1 is MNHNS and CDR2 is SASEGT. This CDR3 has 13 residues. CDR3 DNA: TGTGCCAGCAGTGAAGCTGTGGCGGGGCAAGCTTTCTTT. It yields the protein CASSEAVAGQAFF.

The count of this clone is one. The CDR3 DNA reads TGTGCCAGCAGGGGGCAATTCCCAGCAGGAGGAAATCAGCCCCAGCATTTT. Its translation is CASRGQFPAGGNQPQHF. This chain uses TRBV2 with TRBJ1-5, with a tentative D call TRBD1 (5 bases). The V and J ends lost 6 bases and 4 bases respectively, with 22 bases between them. There are 17 residues in the CDR3. Germline lookup yields CDR1 SNHLY and CDR2 FYNNEI.

This clone appeared many times. The V gene is TRBV4-2, the J gene TRBJ2-3; the match to TRBD1 covers 7 bases. Germline CDR1 and CDR2: LGHNA and YNFKEQ. CDR3 length: 15 residues. V was pared by 4 bases and J by 2 bases, with 6 bases of the junction left unmatched. The CDR3: CASSPAQGDTDTQYF. The CDR3 DNA reads TGTGCCAGCAGCCCAGCTCAGGGGGACACAGATACGCAGTATTTT.

The genes are TRBV5-1 and TRBJ2-3, with 8 nucleotides matching TRBD2. V dropped 2 bases and J dropped 6; count of bases not matched to a gene: 2. Germline lookup yields CDR1 SGHRS and CDR2 YFSETQ. This CDR3 is 13 amino acids long. CDR3 bases: TGCGCCAGCAGCTTAGCGGGGGAGGATACGCAGTATTTT. Translated: CASSLAGEDTQYF.

On this clone itself: The junction and the germline gene differ at one end; a read error may be behind it. The chain has TRBV6-5 and TRBJ1-3; D is perhaps TRBD1 (6 bases). The germline gives CDR1 MNHEY, CDR2 SVGAGI. The CDR3 runs to 12 residues. CDR3 protein: CASSIQGMLNAF. The CDR3 bases are TGTGCCAGCAGCATACAGGGAATGCTTAATGCGTTT.

This sequence joins TRBV28 and TRBJ1-6; no definite D call. The germline gives CDR1 MDHEN, CDR2 SYDVKM. With 2 bases removed from V and 9 bases from J, the gap between germline ends came to 14 bases. CDR3 size: 15 residues. The CDR3: CASSLNLSIGSPLHF. The CDR3 DNA sequence: TGTGCCAGCAGTTTAAACCTTAGCATTGGTTCACCCCTCCACTTT.

This clone was counted a single time. The chain has TRBV15 and TRBJ1-1, with D maybe TRBD1 (5 bases). The CDR3 spans 14 residues. The V end lost 1 base, the J end lost 1 base, and 7 bases lay between the germline ends. Germline V gives CDR1 LNHNV, CDR2 YYDKDF (reference sequence). CDR3 in DNA: TGTGCCACCAGCAGAGGACAGCCGAACACTGAAGCTTTCTTT. As protein: CATSRGQPNTEAFF.

The chain employs TRBV29-1 and TRBJ2-3; D is ambiguous. The CDR3 sequence is 13 residues long. The germline CDR1 and CDR2 sequences are SQVTM and ANQGSEA. V was cut by 3 bases and J by 2 bases, with 9 bases left in between. The CDR3, as DNA: TGCAGCGTTGATCTGGGTTACACAGATACGCAGTATTTT. Translated: CSVDLGYTDTQYF.

The rearrangement uses TRBV6-5 and TRBJ2-2, with TRBD2 identical over 8 bases. With V trimmed by 4 bases and J by 6 bases, 4 bases remained unmatched. The CDR3 length is 14 residues. Germline V gives CDR1 MNHEY, CDR2 SVGAGI. CDR3 protein: CASSFGGAAGELFF. The CDR3 nucleotides read TGTGCCAGCAGTTTCGGGGGGGCCGCCGGGGAGCTGTTTTTT.

A remark on this clone: The same CDR3 arises from other DNA sequences in this sample as well. The CDR3 spells CASSLRGPSTDTQYF. CDR3 in DNA: TGTGCCAGCAGCTTACGAGGGCCCAGCACAGATACGCAGTATTTT. The chain combines TRBV7-2 with TRBJ2-3, with a tentative D call TRBD2 (5 bases). V lost 2 bases to trimming and J lost 0 bases, with 9 bases between them. The germline V gene has CDR1 SGHTA and CDR2 FQGNSA. The CDR3 loop spans 15 amino acids.

This clone was recorded many times. The gene calls are TRBV11-2 and TRBJ1-1; unclear D gene. Germline V gene data show CDR1 as SGHAT and CDR2 as FQNNGV. The length of the CDR3 is 15 residues. V lost 1 base, J lost 0 bases, and 9 bases lay in between. CDR3 loop: CASSLVVGMNTEAFF. In DNA form, the CDR3 reads TGTGCCAGCAGCTTAGTGGTGGGCATGAACACTGAAGCTTTCTTT.

The gene calls are TRBV5-8 and TRBJ1-2; D is unclear. Germline lookup yields CDR1 SGHTS and CDR2 YDEGEE. The CDR3 runs to 12 residues. Trimming stripped 4 bases from V and 5 bases from J, with 9 bases between. The DNA for the CDR3 is TGTGCCAGCAGCCCGACGGTTTATGGCTACACCTTC. It is translated as CASSPTVYGYTF.

The chain links TRBV18 to TRBJ2-5, with D hard to call. The ends were cut back, 2 bases at V and 1 base at J, with 8 bases in the middle. Germline lookup yields CDR1 KGHSH and CDR2 LQKENI. This CDR3 is 14 amino acids long. The CDR3 here is CASSPYGLQETQYF. In DNA form, the CDR3 reads TGTGCCAGCTCACCATATGGCCTCCAAGAGACCCAGTACTTC. The variable domain in full, with the rest retrieved from reference TRBV18 and TRBJ2-5, is NAGVMQNPRHLVRRRGQEARLRCSPMKGHSHVYWYRQLPEEGLKFMVYLQKENIIDESGMPKERFSAEFPKEGPSILRIQQVVRGDSAAYFCASSPYGLQETQYFGPGTRLLVL.

The rearrangement links TRBV6-5 to TRBJ1-2; maybe TRBD1 (5 bases). Per germline, CDR1 MNHEY and CDR2 SVGAGI. V was pared by 6 bases and J by 7 bases, with 15 bases between. This CDR3 has 13 residues. The CDR3 here is CASRRDGDGGYTF. The CDR3 region has the DNA TGTGCCAGCAGACGAGACGGGGACGGTGGCTACACCTTC.

V is TRBV3-1 (or the pseudogene TRBV3-2) and J is TRBJ2-7, with 9 bases that match TRBD1. The length of the CDR3 is 16 residues. V was clipped by 4 bases and J by 0 bases; unmatched bases: 7. The germline V gene has CDR1 LGHDT and CDR2 YNNKEL (reference sequence). This CDR3 reads CASSRGTGKSSYEQYF. For the CDR3, the DNA is TGTGCCAGCAGCCGAGGGACAGGGAAAAGCTCCTACGAGCAGTACTTC.

J is TRBJ1-1 and V is TRBV10-2; possible D gene TRBD1, 5 bases. V was clipped by 4 bases and J by 1 base, with 10 bases between them. Germline loops: CDR1 WSHSY, CDR2 SAAADI. The CDR3 covers 14 residues. CDR3 nucleotide sequence: TGCGCCAGCAGTGTTATAAGGGGGAACACTGAAGCTTTCTTT. Its translation is CASSVIRGNTEAFF.

This chain connects TRBV7-6 to TRBJ2-7; TRBD2 matches at 10 bases. Germline V gene data show CDR1 as SGHVS and CDR2 as FNYEAQ. Trimming cost V 5 bases and J 3 bases; bases outside gene matches: 13. The CDR3 contains 17 residues. The CDR3 here is CASSRVAGSGGLYEQYF. CDR3 in DNA: TGTGCCAGCAGCCGAGTTGCAGGTAGCGGGGGGCTCTACGAGCAGTACTTC.